This TCR beta chain was profiled in a study of T cell responses to AZD1222 COVID-19 vaccine. Broader study findings: A mostly white British donor set with more females was recruited, and clonal diversity was possibly underestimated. Reportedly, close to half of spike-specific TCRs are directed against unmutated variant regions.

Germline V lookup: CDR1 SGHAT, CDR2 FQNNGV. Trimming took 0 bases from V and 5 from J, leaving 10 bases between them. The CDR3 is 14 residues long. Measured with immunoSEQ multiplex PCR; TCRdb has only the in-frame clones, and not every one. The table records 100,000 to 110,000 clones, around nine tenths of them present only once. This clone was recorded only once. Its antigen is unidentified. The chain employs TRBV11-2 and TRBJ1-1, with TRBD1 as a possible D gene (5 bases). The clonotype comes from an adult in good health. Sequencing used peripheral blood, obtained on day 0 of AZD1222 vaccination. CDR3 coding DNA: TGTGCCAGCAGCTTAGAAAGGGGAATAACTGAAGCTTTCTTT. Translation gives CASSLERGITEAFF.